Listed here are 32 T cell receptor beta chains from one sample, sequenced in a study of T cells in Graves' hyperthyroidism and ophthalmopathy. RNA transcripts yielded amplified TCR beta CDR3 regions. A first-round RT-PCR of the TCR CDR3 used the HTBI primer set. In TCRdb, the multiplex PCR reads were re-called with MiXCR into one record per CDR3 protein. The data contain a few hundred thousand distinct CDR3 sequences, about 15% of them singletons. The sample was blood. Receptor source: a woman between 18 and 30 years old with Graves' hyperthyroidism that later progressed to Graves' ophthalmopathy.

This clonotype was picked up many times. The V call is TRBV5-1, the J call TRBJ2-3; TRBD2 is a possible D gene (5 bases). Between the trimmed V and J ends, which lost 4 bases and 0 bases, there was a span of 21 bases. The CDR3 extends over 18 amino acids. Germline loops: CDR1 SGHRS, CDR2 YFSETQ. This chain's CDR3 is CASSKAPGGPTSTDTQYF. CDR3 bases: TGCGCCAGCAGCAAGGCCCCCGGAGGCCCTACCAGCACAGATACGCAGTATTTT.

This clonotype occurred many times. The chain links TRBV20-1 to TRBJ2-7; D might be TRBD2 (6 bases). Trimming stripped 1 base from V and 4 bases from J, with 23 bases between. The CDR3 extends over 17 amino acids. Germline V gene lookup returns CDR1 DFQATT and CDR2 SNEGSKA (reference sequence). CDR3 sequence reads: CSARVTGDRGSGYEQYF. The CDR3 coding sequence is TGCAGTGCTAGAGTCACGGGGGATAGGGGATCAGGGTACGAGCAGTACTTC.

The rearrangement uses TRBV7-9 and TRBJ1-2, with D possibly being TRBD1 (6 bases). Germline V gene lookup returns CDR1 SEHNR and CDR2 FQNEAQ (reference sequence). The CDR3 runs 13 residues. The V gene lost 1 base and the J gene lost 8 bases, with 11 bases spanning the gap. CDR3 amino acids: CASSLGPGGGYTF. The CDR3 nucleotides are TGTGCCAGCAGCTTAGGCCCCGGGGGCGGCTACACCTTC.

The chain employs TRBV7-2 and TRBJ2-3; 9 bases align to TRBD1. The CDR3 loop spans 17 amino acids. The junction had 14 bases not matched to a gene; V was cut back by 5 bases and J by 5 bases. CDR1 is SGHTA and CDR2 is FQGNSA in the germline V gene. The DNA for the CDR3 is TGTGCCAGCAGCCACGCCCGGGACAGGGTTATGAAAGATACGCAGTATTTT. Translated: CASSHARDRVMKDTQYF.

The sample holds a few counts of this clonotype. This chain connects TRBV10-1 to TRBJ2-2, with a possible D match to TRBD1 (6 bases). CDR1 is WNHNN, CDR2 SYGVQD, per germline (reference sequence). The CDR3 contains 15 residues. V lost 5 bases to trimming and J lost 2 bases, with 12 bases between them. This chain's CDR3 is CASSRDRINTGELFF. Written as DNA, the CDR3 is TGCGCCAGCAGTCGTGACAGGATTAACACCGGGGAGCTGTTTTTT.

Many counts were recorded for this clonotype. V is TRBV5-1 and J is TRBJ1-1, with D possibly matching TRBD1 (5 bases). Trimming removed 2 bases from V and 4 bases from J, with 12 bases in between. There are 14 residues in the CDR3. Germline V lookup: CDR1 SGHRS, CDR2 YFSETQ. CDR3 loop: CASSFTGLFTEAFF. CDR3 nucleotide sequence: TGCGCCAGCAGCTTCACAGGTCTGTTCACTGAAGCTTTCTTT.

V and J are TRBV20-1 and TRBJ1-1; 9 bases fit TRBD1. Germline values: CDR1 DFQATT, CDR2 SNEGSKA (reference sequence). CDR3 length: 10 residues. Trimming removed 5 bases from V and 12 bases from J; junction bases left unmatched: 4. CDR3 DNA sequence: TGCAGTGCTGGACAGGGGTTACCTTTCTTT. It translates to CSAGQGLPFF.

This clonotype was seen ten or more times. The chain links TRBV6-1 to TRBJ2-7, with a tentative D call TRBD1 (6 bases). This CDR3 comprises 14 residues. Trimming left V 2 bases short and J 4 bases short, with 12 bases between. Germline V gene sequence: CDR1 MNHNS, CDR2 SASEGT. The CDR3 protein is CASSESGTPYEQYF. The CDR3, as DNA: TGTGCCAGCAGTGAATCGGGGACACCTTACGAGCAGTACTTC.

In this sample, this clonotype turned up many times. V usage is TRBV30 and J usage is TRBJ1-6; tentative D call: TRBD1 (6 bases). This CDR3 contains 14 residues. V dropped 6 bases and J dropped 6 bases, with 15 bases sitting between them. Germline CDR1 is GTSNPN and CDR2 is SVGIG (reference sequence). The CDR3: CACEQGGFNSPLHF. The CDR3 bases are TGTGCCTGCGAACAGGGAGGCTTTAATTCACCCCTCCACTTT.

This clonotype was recorded at least ten times. The rearrangement uses TRBV6-2 or TRBV6-3 and TRBJ2-1, with 8 bases that match TRBD2. The junction had 7 bases not matched to a gene; V was cut back by 0 bases and J by 6 bases. Germline loops: CDR1 MNHEY, CDR2 SVGEGT. The CDR3 loop spans 16 amino acids. The CDR3 sequence: CASSYSGLGDPNEQFF. CDR3 bases: TGTGCCAGCAGTTACTCGGGACTAGGTGATCCCAATGAGCAGTTCTTC.

This clonotype was seen many times. The rearrangement links TRBV28 to TRBJ2-3, with 7 bases fitting TRBD1. Germline lookup yields CDR1 MDHEN and CDR2 SYDVKM. The V gene end was trimmed by 2 bases and the J gene end by 3 bases; junction bases not matched to a gene: 11. The length of the CDR3 is 17 residues. Written as DNA, the CDR3 is TGTGCCAGCAGTTTACGCAGGGGGAAGGGGGTGACAGATACGCAGTATTTT. It specifies CASSLRRGKGVTDTQYF.

This rearrangement joins TRBV13 to TRBJ1-6, with D tentatively TRBD1 (5 bases). Trimming left V 2 bases short and J 3 bases short, with 11 bases between. Germline CDR1 is PRHDT and CDR2 is FYEKMQ (reference sequence). The CDR3 consists of 16 residues. CDR3 sequence reads: CASSLQGKDYNSPLHF. The CDR3 DNA reads as TGTGCCAGCAGCTTACAGGGAAAGGACTATAATTCACCCCTCCACTTT.

Points on this clonotype: One end of the junction varies from germline; a read error may be responsible. The chain carries TRBV25-1 and TRBJ2-5; no definite D call. The CDR3 has 12 amino acids. Germline V gene sequence: CDR1 MGHDK, CDR2 SYGVNS. CDR3 residues: CASSQDHETQYF. The CDR3 region has the DNA TGCGCCAGCAGCCAAGATCACGAGACCCAGTACTTC.

This clonotype was observed a single time. The rearrangement uses TRBV9 and TRBJ2-3; 7 bases agree with TRBD2. In germline, CDR1 is SGDLS, CDR2 YYNGEE. The CDR3 sequence is 18 residues long. J gave up 3 bases and V 0 bases, and 13 bases lay outside the gene matches. The DNA of the CDR3 is TGTGCCAGCAGCGTAGGTGTCAGCGGGGCTGCCCAGACAGATACGCAGTATTTT. It yields the protein CASSVGVSGAAQTDTQYF.

Ten or more counts support this clonotype. The chain carries TRBV27 and TRBJ2-1, with a weak D call TRBD1 (5 bases). There are 13 residues in the CDR3. The V end lost 2 bases, the J end lost 5 bases, and 7 bases lay between the germline ends. CDR1 is MNHEY, CDR2 SMNVEV, per germline (reference sequence). The CDR3 DNA follows: TGTGCCAGCAGTTTAGGGGCAGACAATGAGCAGTTCTTC. Its protein product is CASSLGADNEQFF.

This clonotype was seen repeatedly, ten times or more. This sequence joins TRBV5-1 and TRBJ1-2, with unresolved D. Germline-derived CDR1 and CDR2 are SGHRS and YFSETQ. The CDR3 has 16 residues. V lost 0 bases and J lost 4, with 16 bases in between. This CDR3 is CASSLALAEPSYGYTF. Here the CDR3 DNA reads TGCGCCAGCAGCTTGGCCTTGGCAGAGCCAAGCTATGGCTACACCTTC. Full variable domain (missing parts from reference TRBV5-1 and TRBJ1-2): KAGVTQTPRYLIKTRGQQVTLSCSPISGHRSVSWYQQTPGQGLQFLFEYFSETQRNKGNFPGRFSGRQFSNSRSEMNVSTLELGDSALYLCASSLALAEPSYGYTFGSGTRLTVV.

This clonotype has ten or more counts. CDR3 DNA: TGTGCCAGCAGTTACAGCCTAGCGGGAGGAAATTTTCAAGAGACCCAGTACTTC. This encodes CASSYSLAGGNFQETQYF. The gene calls are TRBV6-1 and TRBJ2-5; TRBD2 aligns across 11 bases. Germline CDR1 MNHNS, CDR2 SASEGT. The V segment lost 5 bases and the J segment 2 bases; nucleotides outside the gene matches: 13. CDR3 size: 18 residues.

This clonotype has a count of ten or more. The rearrangement links TRBV20-1 to TRBJ2-7, with 11 bases matching TRBD2. The ends lost 3 bases at V and 3 bases at J; junction bases unmatched: 10. The CDR3 runs 16 residues. Per the germline V gene, CDR1 is DFQATT and CDR2 is SNEGSKA (reference sequence). The CDR3 DNA sequence: TGCAGTGCTAGTGACCCCGGGACTAGCGGTTACTACGAGCAGTACTTC. Encoded protein: CSASDPGTSGYYEQYF.

This clonotype was seen a few times. V and J are TRBV18 and TRBJ2-3; TRBD2 aligns across 9 bases. The junction had 15 bases not matched to a gene; V was cut back by 2 bases and J by 6 bases. The CDR3 extends over 18 amino acids. Germline V lookup: CDR1 KGHSH, CDR2 LQKENI. The CDR3, as DNA: TGTGCCAGCTCACCAACTGCGGGGGGGACTCCGGCTCTGGATACGCAGTATTTT. This sequence encodes CASSPTAGGTPALDTQYF.

In its sample, this clonotype was seen many times. The rearrangement uses TRBV6-2 or TRBV6-3 and TRBJ1-5; the D is unclear. The CDR3 is 14 amino acids. The V end was cut by 3 bases, the J end by 7 bases, with 13 bases between. Germline CDR1 and CDR2: MNHEY and SVGEGT. CDR3 bases: TGTGCCAGCAGTTATCGACCGGTCCTACAGCCCCAGCATTTT. Amino acid sequence: CASSYRPVLQPQHF.

V is TRBV2 and J is TRBJ2-7; either TRBD1 or TRBD2 may fit D (7 bases each). Trimming cost V 5 bases and J 0 bases, with 17 bases left between them. Looked up from germline, CDR1 is SNHLY and CDR2 is FYNNEI. The CDR3 contains 16 residues. The CDR3 spells CASSTRQGGSSYEQYF. For the CDR3, the DNA is TGTGCCAGCAGTACCCGACAGGGAGGGAGCTCCTACGAGCAGTACTTC.

This clonotype was picked up many times. The chain has TRBV18 and TRBJ1-2; D unclear. The V end was cut by 0 bases, the J end by 1 base, with 9 bases between. From germline, CDR1 is KGHSH and CDR2 LQKENI. CDR3 length equals 15 residues. CDR3 nucleotide sequence: TGTGCCAGCTCACCACCTCGGAAAGATAACTATGGCTACACCTTC. It is translated as CASSPPRKDNYGYTF.

There are many counts of this clonotype. The chain links TRBV7-6 to TRBJ2-3; TRBD2 aligns across 8 bases. The J segment lost 2 bases and the V segment lost 3 bases, leaving 4 bases of the junction unmatched. Germline V gene lookup returns CDR1 SGHVS and CDR2 FNYEAQ. The CDR3 has 15 residues. The CDR3 region has the DNA TGTGCCAGCAGCTTCGTAGCGGGAACCACAGATACGCAGTATTTT. Its translation: CASSFVAGTTDTQYF.

The chain recombines TRBV7-9 with TRBJ2-2, with D possibly being TRBD1 (5 bases). CDR1 SEHNR and CDR2 FQNEAQ come from the germline V gene (reference sequence). The length of the CDR3 is 15 residues. The V and J ends lost 1 base and 4 bases respectively, with 10 bases between them. CDR3 DNA sequence: TGTGCCAGCAGCTTAGGGGGCATCGGCACCGGGGAGCTGTTTTTT. The encoded protein is CASSLGGIGTGELFF.

This clonotype was observed a few times. V usage is TRBV15 and J usage is TRBJ2-7; D possibly corresponds to TRBD1 (5 bases). There are 12 residues in the CDR3. Trimming left V 1 base short and J 7 bases short, with 8 bases between. Germline CDR1 is LNHNV and CDR2 is YYDKDF (reference sequence). CDR3 bases: TGTGCCACCAGCAGAGTACCAGGGGAGCAGTACTTC. Translating it yields CATSRVPGEQYF.

The sample holds many counts of this clonotype. The rearrangement links TRBV18 to TRBJ2-1; tentatively, D is TRBD1 or TRBD2 (6 bases each). The CDR3 contains 18 residues. V was clipped by 6 bases and J by 2 bases, with 23 bases between them. Germline V CDR1 and CDR2: KGHSH, LQKENI. CDR3 residues: CASSPGERRAGAYNEQFF. The CDR3 DNA is TGTGCCAGCTCGCCAGGGGAAAGGAGGGCAGGCGCCTACAATGAGCAGTTCTTC.

This clonotype was found a few times. The chain combines TRBV4-2 with TRBJ2-1; 12 bases agree with TRBD2. J lost 8 bases, V lost 1 base, and 3 bases had no gene match. The CDR3 spans 15 residues. CDR1 is LGHNA and CDR2 is YNFKEQ in the germline V gene. The CDR3 loop is CASSQATSGSDEQFF. The CDR3 DNA sequence: TGTGCCAGCAGCCAAGCGACTAGCGGGAGCGATGAGCAGTTCTTC.

This clonotype was seen only a few times. This sequence joins TRBV6-1 and TRBJ1-5, with D unclear. Trimming left V 7 bases short and J 0 bases short, with 10 bases between. The CDR3 length is 14 residues. Germline V CDR1 and CDR2: MNHNS, SASEGT. The CDR3 protein is CASIPQNSNQPQHF. In DNA form, the CDR3 reads TGTGCCAGCATCCCACAGAATAGCAATCAGCCCCAGCATTTT.

The chain uses TRBV20-1 and TRBJ2-1; 13 positions match TRBD2. CDR1 and CDR2 (germline): DFQATT, SNEGSKA (reference sequence). The CDR3 is made up of 17 amino acids. V shed 3 bases and J 7 bases; nucleotides not matched to a gene: 12. The CDR3 is CSASDPGLAGEGNEQFF. DNA of the CDR3: TGCAGTGCTAGCGATCCAGGACTAGCGGGAGAGGGGAATGAGCAGTTCTTC.

The chain employs TRBV20-1 and TRBJ2-1; 13 bases are shared with TRBD2. This CDR3 has 17 residues. V was pared by 5 bases and J by 3 bases, with 10 bases of the junction left unmatched. Germline CDR1 DFQATT, CDR2 SNEGSKA (reference sequence). The CDR3 nucleotides are TGCAGTGCTCGGACGCGTAGGACTAGCGGGAGCTACAATGAGCAGTTCTTC. It encodes CSARTRRTSGSYNEQFF.

There are a few counts of this clonotype. The V gene is TRBV6-4, the J gene TRBJ1-5; 8 bases agree with TRBD1. This CDR3 comprises 15 residues. Germline assignment: CDR1 MRHNA and CDR2 SNTAGT. The V and J ends lost 4 bases and 3 bases, in that order; junction bases with no gene match: 5. DNA for the CDR3: TGTGCCAGCAGTGGATGGGGACAGGACAATCAGCCCCAGCATTTT. Amino acid sequence: CASSGWGQDNQPQHF.

This clonotype was counted between two and nine times. This chain connects TRBV7-2 to TRBJ1-3; a possible D gene is TRBD1 (5 bases). Germline V gene sequence: CDR1 SGHTA, CDR2 FQGNSA. The CDR3 totals 15 residues. V was shortened by 2 bases and J by 4 bases, with 12 bases between the two germline ends. CDR3 residues: CASSLLAGTGNTIYF. For the CDR3, the DNA is TGTGCCAGCAGCTTATTAGCAGGGACGGGAAACACCATATATTTT.